Presented here are 5 T cell receptor beta chains from one specimen sequenced in a study of T cell repertoires in cytomegalovirus infection. These receptors' antigens are unknown. TCRdb processed the reads anew with MiXCR; each CDR3 protein has one entry. The repertoire consists of nearly 700,000 distinct CDR3 sequences, with about 30% occurring once and the leading ten covering over 15%. The sample was cultured PBMCs, taken from culture after CMV antigen stimulation. These receptors were taken from a human donor in good health (CMV status not recorded). Some clones in this sample may be carry-over from other donors' samples.

This clonotype was seen more than once but under ten times. This chain links TRBV2 with TRBJ2-5; D is uncertain. The germline gives CDR1 SNHLY, CDR2 FYNNEI. Trimming pared 5 bases from V and 5 bases from J, leaving 15 bases between. This CDR3 contains 14 residues. CDR3: CASSPVASRETQYF. CDR3 DNA: TGTGCCAGCAGTCCAGTGGCCTCCCGGGAGACCCAGTACTTC.

The genes are TRBV10-3 and TRBJ2-5; TRBD2 matches at 9 bases. CDR1 and CDR2 (germline): ENHRY, SYGVKD. The CDR3 is made up of 14 amino acids. With V trimmed by 7 bases and J by 8 bases, 11 bases remained unmatched. CDR3 in DNA: TGTGCCATCAATGCGGGACTAGCCTCGGGCACCCAGTACTTC. Residues: CAINAGLASGTQYF.

The CDR3 DNA reads TGCGCCAGGACCCCCCCATCAAGGCCCCAGCATTTT. As protein: CARTPPSRPQHF. V and J are TRBV23-1 and TRBJ1-5; no definite D call. TRBV23-1 is recorded as an ORF, its role being uncertain. This CDR3 contains 12 residues. V was clipped by 9 bases and J by 9 bases, with 15 bases between them.

The chain has TRBV7-2 and TRBJ2-3; TRBD2 matches at 7 bases. Germline CDR1 and CDR2: SGHTA and FQGNSA. Trimming at V came to 1 base and at J to 2 bases, leaving 9 bases not matched to a gene. The length of the CDR3 is 17 residues. The DNA of the CDR3 is TGTGCCAGCAGCTTAGGAGTCAGCGGGATATACACAGATACGCAGTATTTT. It translates to CASSLGVSGIYTDTQYF.

This clonotype came up many times. The genes are TRBV7-2 and TRBJ1-1; perhaps TRBD1 as D (5 bases). Trimming shortened V by 6 bases and J by 3 bases, and 14 bases separated the two germline ends. The germline gives CDR1 SGHTA, CDR2 FQGNSA. The CDR3 runs 14 residues. The CDR3 region has the DNA TGTGCCAGCAGACCAGGGATGGTAGACACTGAAGCTTTCTTT. Translating it yields CASRPGMVDTEAFF.